These T cell receptor beta chains were read from a single sample in a study of shared clonotypes between healthy human individuals. Method: immunoSEQ multiplex PCR; TCRdb's copy keeps in-frame clones and lacks some. The data show some 2,000,000 clones, roughly 95% seen once. Sequenced: naive CD8+ T cells sorted from blood. These receptors originate from a man aged 18 to 30 in good health. CDR3s include the opening cysteine and the closing phenylalanine or tryptophan. The order of the fields is J gene, D gene, clone size, V gene, CDR3 protein, CDR3 DNA. D genes are given only for firm matches. Not every row has a clone size; where given, it reads once, few, many or a size class.

TRBJ2-7 TRBD1 - TRBV5-6 CASSLVGQGVSYEQYF TGTGCCAGCAGCTTGGTCGGACAGGGGGTTTCCTACGAGCAGTACTTC
TRBJ1-1 - - TRBV4-1 CASSQLWQFPNTEAFF TGCGCCAGCAGCCAACTATGGCAGTTTCCGAACACTGAAGCTTTCTTT
TRBJ2-7 TRBD1 - TRBV5-1 CASSPGTGIYEQYF TGCGCCAGCAGCCCCGGGACAGGGATCTACGAGCAGTACTTC
TRBJ1-1 - - TRBV6-5 CASSLDRNTEAFF TGTGCCAGCAGCTTGGACAGGAACACTGAAGCTTTCTTT
TRBJ2-5 - - TRBV4-3 CASSPQTGGETQYF TGCGCCAGCAGCCCCCAGACAGGAGGAGAGACCCAGTACTTC
TRBJ2-2 TRBD2 - TRBV13 CASSSGGLPLDGELFF TGTGCCAGCAGCTCGGGAGGGCTCCCCTTAGACGGGGAGCTGTTTTTT
TRBJ1-1 - once TRBV19 CASSIVGGQSTEAFF TGTGCCAGTAGTATAGTTGGAGGGCAGAGTACTGAAGCTTTCTTT
TRBJ1-4 - - TRBV7-9 CASSLLGGQTNEKLFF TGTGCCAGCAGCTTGTTGGGGGGGCAAACTAATGAAAAACTGTTTTTT
TRBJ1-2 - - TRBV11-2 CASSLARDPTTYGYTF TGTGCCAGCAGCTTAGCGAGAGATCCCACAACTTATGGCTACACCTTC
TRBJ2-2 - - TRBV11-2 CASSLVGGELFF TGTGCCAGCAGCTTAGTGGGCGGGGAGCTGTTTTTT
TRBJ2-2 TRBD1 - TRBV28 CASSLRGSAGELFF TGTGCCAGCAGTCTCAGGGGGAGCGCCGGGGAGCTGTTTTTT
TRBJ2-7 TRBD1 - TRBV5-4 CASSRSTGGGNEQYF TGTGCCAGCAGCCGTTCGACAGGGGGTGGGAACGAGCAGTACTTC
TRBJ1-6 - - TRBV5-6 CASSLAPGRELSYNSPLHF TGTGCCAGCAGCTTGGCCCCGGGACGGGAGCTTTCCTATAATTCACCCCTCCACTTT
TRBJ2-7 - - TRBV6-5 CASSPLGTPTEQYF TGTGCCAGCAGCCCGTTAGGGACCCCTACCGAGCAGTACTTC
TRBJ1-4 - - TRBV6-1 CASSEVDSNEKLFF TGTGCCAGCAGTGAAGTCGACAGTAATGAAAAACTGTTTTTT
TRBJ2-7 TRBD2 - TRBV9 CASSVAPGGIEGDEQYF TGTGCCAGCAGCGTAGCCCCGGGGGGAATAGAAGGCGACGAGCAGTACTTC
TRBJ2-3 - - TRBV10-3 CAISESSPGDTQYF TGTGCCATCAGTGAGTCCTCCCCCGGGGATACGCAGTATTTT
TRBJ2-7 TRBD1 - TRBV9 CASSVGTGDSYEQYF TGTGCCAGCAGCGTAGGGACAGGCGATTCCTACGAGCAGTACTTC
TRBJ1-2 - - TRBV6-5 CASSYSAAAYGYTF TGTGCCAGCAGTTACTCAGCGGCTGCCTATGGCTACACCTTC
TRBJ1-6 - few TRBV21-1 CASSTISYSPLHF TGTGCCAGCAGCACAATATCGTATTCACCCCTCCACTTT
TRBJ2-7 - - TRBV4-3 CASSLEPYGLALDEQYF TGCGCCAGCAGCCTGGAACCTTATGGGCTAGCATTGGACGAGCAGTACTTC
TRBJ2-1 TRBD2 - TRBV19 CASSHIAGGLINEQFF TGTGCCAGTAGTCATATAGCGGGAGGCCTAATCAATGAGCAGTTCTTC
TRBJ2-7 - - TRBV5-4 CASAPGGGSSYEQYF TGTGCCAGCGCTCCAGGGGGGGGTAGCTCCTACGAGCAGTACTTC
TRBJ2-7 - once TRBV29-1 CSVELVGAHEQYF TGCAGCGTTGAACTTGTAGGGGCCCACGAGCAGTACTTC
TRBJ2-1 - - TRBV20-1 CSASGATEQFF TGCAGTGCTTCAGGGGCCACTGAGCAGTTCTTC
TRBJ1-2 - once TRBV2 CASSKLIITSGEGYTF TGTGCCAGCAGTAAACTTATCATCACCTCAGGGGAAGGCTACACCTTC
TRBJ2-3 TRBD2 - TRBV10-2 CASSESVTSGTDTQYF TGCGCCAGCAGTGAGTCTGTGACTAGCGGCACAGATACGCAGTATTTT
TRBJ2-1 - - TRBV5-4 CASSLDGGSTYNEQFF TGTGCCAGCAGCTTGGACGGCGGATCTACCTACAATGAGCAGTTCTTC
TRBJ2-5 - - TRBV19 CASSIDREGPGETQYF TGTGCCAGTAGTATAGATCGCGAGGGGCCGGGGGAGACCCAGTACTTC
TRBJ2-7 - - TRBV9 CASSVGGSTYEQYF TGTGCCAGCAGCGTAGGGGGTTCTACCTACGAGCAGTACTTC
TRBJ1-1 - - TRBV5-4 CASSLAYGENTEAFF TGTGCCAGCAGCTTGGCCTATGGGGAGAACACTGAAGCTTTCTTT
TRBJ2-2 - - TRBV27 CASSLTQGGELFF TGTGCCAGCAGTTTAACCCAGGGCGGGGAGCTGTTTTTT
TRBJ2-7 - - TRBV25-1 CASSELETGSSYEQYF TGTGCCAGCAGTGAATTAGAGACAGGTTCTTCCTACGAGCAGTACTTC
TRBJ2-7 - - TRBV11-2 CASSLGTGTSQYEQYF TGTGCCAGCAGCTTAGGAACCGGGACTTCGCAGTACGAGCAGTACTTC
TRBJ1-1 - - TRBV7-6 CASSFLQGHAYTEAFF TGTGCCAGCAGCTTCCTACAGGGTCACGCGTACACTGAAGCTTTCTTT
TRBJ2-3 TRBD2 - TRBV27 CASSLFPWRGTDTQYF TGTGCCAGCAGTTTATTCCCTTGGCGGGGGACAGATACGCAGTATTTT
TRBJ2-1 TRBD2 - TRBV5-1 CASSLSSGVYNEQFF TGCGCCAGCAGCTTATCTAGCGGGGTATACAATGAGCAGTTCTTC
TRBJ1-1 TRBD1 - TRBV5-1 CASSPTDRVEAFF TGCGCCAGCAGCCCTACGGACAGGGTGGAAGCTTTCTTT
TRBJ1-5 - - TRBV7-8 CASSELQRAGNQPQHF TGTGCCAGCAGCGAACTCCAGAGGGCTGGCAATCAGCCCCAGCATTTT
TRBJ1-1 - - TRBV6-5 CASRLQVNTEAFF TGTGCCAGCAGACTTCAGGTGAACACTGAAGCTTTCTTT
TRBJ1-1 TRBD1 - TRBV7-8 CASSLSGTALNTEAFF TGTGCCAGCAGCTTATCCGGGACAGCCCTGAACACTGAAGCTTTCTTT
TRBJ2-7 - few TRBV6-5 CASSYGIEQYF TGTGCCAGCAGTTATGGCATCGAGCAGTACTTC
TRBJ2-2 - - TRBV7-9 CASSIDRGIDTGELFF TGTGCCAGCAGCATCGACAGAGGAATCGACACCGGGGAGCTGTTTTTT
TRBJ2-1 TRBD2 - TRBV4-3 CASSLTFRREGDNEQFF TGCGCCAGCAGCCTTACCTTCCGGCGGGAGGGTGACAATGAGCAGTTCTTC
TRBJ1-2 - - TRBV7-9 CASNEGAGGYTF TGTGCCAGCAACGAAGGGGCGGGTGGCTACACCTTC
TRBJ2-5 - - TRBV7-2 CASSLGGRWGETQYF TGTGCCAGCAGCTTAGGGGGGCGTTGGGGAGAGACCCAGTACTTC